The 32 T cell receptor beta chains below were found in one sample sequenced in a study of CD8 T cells in ankylosing spondylitis. Overall study results and limits: Ankylosing spondylitis blood appeared to be characterized by a TCR beta motif of 8 or 9 highly homologous variants.

Using its own MiXCR run on the 5' RACE reads, TCRdb lists one record per CDR3 protein. Counted here are about 390,000 distinct CDR3 sequences, around 24% occurring once; the ten biggest clones make up 15% to 20%. These TCRs are of unknown antigen specificity. Specimen: blood, either unsorted or a sorted T cell fraction (not recorded which). The receptors were gathered from a male donor with ankylosing spondylitis.

V is TRBV11-3 and J is TRBJ2-1; the match to TRBD2 covers 9 bases. The CDR3 extends over 13 amino acids. CDR1 SGHNT and CDR2 YENEEA come from the germline V gene. After removal of 8 bases from V and 7 bases from J, the junction contained 6 bases not matched to a gene. The CDR3 DNA sequence: TGTGCCAGCGCTAGCGGGGAAAGAAATGAGCAGTTCTTC. Residues: CASASGERNEQFF.

The count of this clonotype is one. The rearrangement joins TRBV18 to TRBJ1-1; D is unresolved. Deletions cut 2 bases from V and 0 bases from J, with 13 bases between. The CDR3 is 16 residues long. Germline V gives CDR1 KGHSH, CDR2 LQKENI. This CDR3 is CASSPATNTLNTEAFF. CDR3 nucleotide sequence: TGTGCCAGCTCACCAGCAACGAACACCTTGAACACTGAAGCTTTCTTT. Combining the CDR3 with reference TRBV18 and TRBJ1-1 gives the whole variable domain NAGVMQNPRHLVRRRGQEARLRCSPMKGHSHVYWYRQLPEEGLKFMVYLQKENIIDESGMPKERFSAEFPKEGPSILRIQQVVRGDSAAYFCASSPATNTLNTEAFFGQGTRLTVV.

This clonotype was observed many times. The genes are TRBV3-1 and TRBJ2-1; 9 bases line up with TRBD1. The CDR3 spans 15 residues. The germline V gene encodes CDR1 LGHDT and CDR2 YNNKEL (reference sequence). J was trimmed by 1 base and V by 4 bases; bases with no gene match: 2. DNA for the CDR3: TGTGCCAGCAGCCCGACAGGGGGATCCTACAATGAGCAGTTCTTC. This sequence encodes CASSPTGGSYNEQFF.

This clonotype was picked up many times. The chain carries TRBV29-1 and TRBJ2-1; weak D call: TRBD2 (6 bases). V lost 6 bases, J lost 2 bases, and 20 bases lay in between. There are 16 residues in the CDR3. Germline V gives CDR1 SQVTM, CDR2 ANQGSEA. In DNA form, the CDR3 reads TGCAGCGTGATTCCCACCAGCGGGTGGGCCTACAATGAGCAGTTCTTC. Translated, it gives CSVIPTSGWAYNEQFF.

V usage is TRBV3-1 and J usage is TRBJ2-2, with a tentative D call TRBD2 (5 bases). Germline V gives CDR1 LGHDT, CDR2 YNNKEL (reference sequence). The CDR3 runs to 14 residues. Trimming left V 2 bases short and J 5 bases short, with 9 bases between. The CDR3 nucleotides are TGTGCCAGCAGCCAAACTAGGTCTACCGGGGAGCTGTTTTTT. Translation gives CASSQTRSTGELFF.

Ten or more counts support this clonotype. V and J are TRBV28 and TRBJ1-6; the D gene is possibly TRBD1 (5 bases). The CDR3 sequence is 15 residues long. V was cut by 5 bases and J by 9 bases, with 17 bases left in between. Germline CDR1 is MDHEN and CDR2 is SYDVKM. CDR3 protein: CASSPTGTLISPLHF. The CDR3 nucleotides read TGTGCCAGCAGTCCCACCGGGACCCTGATTTCACCCCTCCACTTT.

The chain combines TRBV24-1 with TRBJ2-2; possibly TRBD2 for D (5 bases). The CDR3 is made up of 13 amino acids. Germline CDR1 and CDR2: KGHDR and SFDVKD. CDR3 sequence: CAVERLNTGELFF. The CDR3, as DNA: TGTGCGGTAGAGCGGTTGAACACCGGGGAGCTGTTTTTT.

This clonotype occurred a few times. This chain connects TRBV2 to TRBJ2-7; possible D gene TRBD1, 5 bases. This CDR3 is 12 amino acids long. V was pared by 6 bases and J by 3 bases, with 9 bases between. Germline lookup yields CDR1 SNHLY and CDR2 FYNNEI. The CDR3 spells CASRLDSYEQYF. The CDR3, as DNA: TGTGCCAGCAGGCTTGACAGCTACGAGCAGTACTTC.

This clonotype occurred many times. V gene TRBV5-5 combines with J gene TRBJ2-3; TRBD1 might be the D (5 bases). Germline CDR1 is SGHKS and CDR2 is YYEKEE (reference sequence). This CDR3 has 15 amino acids. Trimming took 2 bases from V and 0 from J, leaving 10 bases between them. CDR3 DNA sequence: TGTGCCAGCAGCTTTCGAGACAGTAGCACAGATACGCAGTATTTT. Translated, it gives CASSFRDSSTDTQYF.

The chain carries TRBV6-1 and TRBJ1-5; no clear D gene. Trimming removed 0 bases at V and 0 bases at J, with 6 bases between. Germline CDR1 MNHNS, CDR2 SASEGT. There are 15 residues in the CDR3. The CDR3 is CASSEAMSSNQPQHF. DNA of the CDR3: TGTGCCAGCAGTGAAGCAATGAGTAGCAATCAGCCCCAGCATTTT.

This clonotype was seen more than once but under ten times. The chain combines TRBV20-1 with TRBJ1-5; the D gene is possibly TRBD1 (5 bases). The CDR3 length is 13 residues. Germline assignment: CDR1 DFQATT and CDR2 SNEGSKA (reference sequence). V was clipped by 4 bases and J by 2 bases, with 9 bases between them. The CDR3, as DNA: TGCAGTGCTACGACAGCCCGCAATCAGCCCCAGCATTTT. It translates to CSATTARNQPQHF.

This clonotype occurred a few times. The V gene is TRBV6-5, the J gene TRBJ2-1, with 8 bases identical to TRBD1. CDR1 and CDR2 (germline): MNHEY, SVGAGI. The CDR3 is 15 residues long. After removal of 4 bases from V and 6 bases from J, the junction contained 8 bases not matched to a gene. The chain's CDR3 is CASSFTRTGSNEQFF. The CDR3 coding sequence is TGTGCCAGCAGTTTCACCCGGACAGGGAGCAATGAGCAGTTCTTC.

This clonotype was seen a handful of times. This chain links TRBV12-3 or TRBV12-4 with TRBJ2-7; TRBD1 is a possible D gene (6 bases). Trimming took 8 bases from V and 0 from J, leaving 8 bases between them. The CDR3 runs 12 residues. The DNA for the CDR3 is TGTGCCAGCCAGGGGAGCTCCTACGAGCAGTACTTC. This translates into CASQGSSYEQYF.

This clonotype has a count of ten or more. J is TRBJ2-3 and V is TRBV29-1; 7 bases align to TRBD2. Germline values: CDR1 SQVTM, CDR2 ANQGSEA. The CDR3 sequence is 13 residues long. J lost 1 base, V lost 6 bases, and 4 bases had no gene match. The CDR3 loop reads CSVRGEGTDTQYF. CDR3 bases: TGCAGCGTCCGGGGGGAGGGCACAGATACGCAGTATTTT.

The chain links TRBV12-3 or TRBV12-4 to TRBJ1-5; maybe TRBD1 (6 bases). Trimming removed 7 bases from V and 3 bases from J, with 13 bases in between. The CDR3 length is 14 residues. The CDR3 bases are TGTGCCAGCACCTCGGGACAACTCAATCAGCCCCAGCATTTT. Encoded protein: CASTSGQLNQPQHF.

J is TRBJ2-3 and V is TRBV20-1; 11 nucleotides line up with TRBD2. This CDR3 is built from 15 residues. CDR1 is DFQATT and CDR2 is SNEGSKA in the germline V gene (reference sequence). V lost 5 bases, J lost 3 bases, and 7 bases stayed unmatched. The CDR3 region is CSAHTLAGATDTQYF. CDR3 in DNA: TGCAGTGCTCATACACTAGCGGGAGCTACAGATACGCAGTATTTT.

V is TRBV12-3 or TRBV12-4 and J is TRBJ2-7, with a possible D match to TRBD1 (5 bases). Trimming removed 7 bases from V and 5 bases from J, with 18 bases in between. The CDR3 loop spans 14 amino acids. CDR3 protein: CASTLGGRADEQYF. The CDR3 bases are TGTGCCAGCACCCTGGGCGGCAGGGCGGACGAGCAGTACTTC.

This clonotype showed up just a few times. The chain uses TRBV5-1 and TRBJ2-2; D may be TRBD2 (5 bases). Trimming took off 5 bases at V and 7 bases at J, with 9 bases between the two ends. Germline CDR1 reads SGHRS; CDR2 reads YFSETQ. The CDR3 spans 12 residues. The CDR3 nucleotides are TGCGCCAGCAGGCACGAGGGCGGGGAGCTGTTTTTT. Encoded protein: CASRHEGGELFF.

The chain employs TRBV5-5 and TRBJ1-2; 11 bases are a match to TRBD1. Germline trimming cut 0 bases from V and 3 bases from J; bases unmatched to any gene: 4. Germline V gene sequence: CDR1 SGHKS, CDR2 YYEKEE (reference sequence). The length of the CDR3 is 16 residues. The CDR3 here is CASSLVGTGGHYGYTF. The CDR3 DNA reads TGTGCCAGCAGCTTGGTTGGGACAGGGGGACACTATGGCTACACCTTC.

This clonotype was recorded many times. J is TRBJ2-3 and V is TRBV18, with D possibly matching TRBD2 (5 bases). The ends were cut back, 3 bases at V and 2 bases at J, with 9 bases in the middle. This CDR3 region has 14 residues. Germline V gene lookup returns CDR1 KGHSH and CDR2 LQKENI. CDR3 sequence: CASSPSGNTDTQYF. The CDR3 bases are TGTGCCAGCTCACCGTCCGGGAACACAGATACGCAGTATTTT.

The chain carries TRBV29-1 and TRBJ2-2; TRBD2 aligns across 9 bases. With V trimmed by 7 bases and J by 4 bases, 10 bases remained unmatched. Germline V gene data show CDR1 as SQVTM and CDR2 as ANQGSEA. The length of the CDR3 is 15 residues. The CDR3 loop reads CSGRRGGRRTGELFF. CDR3 nucleotide sequence: TGCAGCGGCCGGCGGGGGGGCCGGCGCACCGGGGAGCTGTTTTTT.

The chain joins TRBV7-2 to TRBJ1-1, with TRBD1 as a possible D gene (5 bases). CDR1 and CDR2 (germline): SGHTA, FQGNSA. This CDR3 is 15 amino acids long. Trimming cost V 5 bases and J 3 bases, with 16 bases left between them. The CDR3 here is CASSAQGFGHTEAFF. The CDR3 DNA sequence: TGTGCCAGCAGCGCCCAGGGTTTTGGGCACACTGAAGCTTTCTTT.

The chain combines TRBV5-1 with TRBJ2-1; a weak D match, TRBD2 (6 bases). Deletions cut 0 bases from V and 0 bases from J, with 13 bases between. The CDR3 runs 17 residues. Germline V gene data show CDR1 as SGHRS and CDR2 as YFSETQ. CDR3 DNA sequence: TGCGCCAGCAGCTTGGGAATAGCGGTTAGCTCCTACAATGAGCAGTTCTTC. It codes for CASSLGIAVSSYNEQFF. The full variable domain, rest sourced from reference TRBV5-1 and TRBJ2-1, is KAGVTQTPRYLIKTRGQQVTLSCSPISGHRSVSWYQQTPGQGLQFLFEYFSETQRNKGNFPGRFSGRQFSNSRSEMNVSTLELGDSALYLCASSLGIAVSSYNEQFFGPGTRLTVL.

Many counts were recorded for this clonotype. DNA of the CDR3: TGTGCCAGCAGTTTGGAGTACACCGGGGAGCTGTTTTTT. This codes for CASSLEYTGELFF. The chain uses TRBV2 and TRBJ2-2; D not resolved. The CDR3 is 13 amino acids. Germline V gene sequence: CDR1 SNHLY, CDR2 FYNNEI. V was shortened by 5 bases and J by 3 bases, with 7 bases between the two germline ends.

This chain links TRBV27 with TRBJ2-3, with 7 bases lining up with TRBD1. J was trimmed by 3 bases and V by 3 bases; bases with no gene match: 9. Germline CDR1 reads MNHEY; CDR2 reads SMNVEV (reference sequence). This CDR3 region has 16 residues. This chain's CDR3 is CASSLTGHPGTDTQYF. The CDR3 bases are TGTGCCAGCAGTTTGACAGGGCACCCGGGGACAGATACGCAGTATTTT.

This clonotype was picked up a small number of times. The rearrangement uses TRBV28 and TRBJ1-4; no firm D call. Germline V gene data show CDR1 as MDHEN and CDR2 as SYDVKM. The CDR3 consists of 13 residues. The V end was cut by 3 bases, the J end by 5 bases, with 7 bases between. In DNA form, the CDR3 reads TGTGCCAGCAGTTTTCGGGGAAATGAAAAACTGTTTTTT. This gives the protein CASSFRGNEKLFF.

This chain joins TRBV24-1 and TRBJ1-4, with 10 bases that match TRBD1. Trimming took 7 bases from V and 0 from J; bases not matched to a gene: 4. Germline lookup yields CDR1 KGHDR and CDR2 SFDVKD. The CDR3 runs to 16 residues. The CDR3 nucleotides are TGTGCCACCAGCCAAGGGACAGGGGCAACTAATGAAAAACTGTTTTTT. This gives the protein CATSQGTGATNEKLFF.

The genes are TRBV12-3 or TRBV12-4 and TRBJ2-6; 8 nucleotides agree with TRBD1. The CDR3 is made up of 17 amino acids. The V and J ends lost 5 bases and 0 bases, in that order; junction bases with no gene match: 6. DNA of the CDR3: TGTGCCAGCAGTCCCGGGACAGGTCCCTCTGGGGCCAACGTCCTGACTTTC. This sequence encodes CASSPGTGPSGANVLTF.

This clonotype was seen many times. The V and J genes are TRBV29-1 and TRBJ2-2; maybe TRBD2 (5 bases). The length of the CDR3 is 13 residues. V lost 3 bases, J lost 5 bases, and 10 bases lay in between. Germline lookup yields CDR1 SQVTM and CDR2 ANQGSEA. CDR3 amino acids: CSVDGMRTGELFF. In DNA, the CDR3 is TGCAGCGTTGACGGGATGCGGACCGGGGAGCTGTTTTTT.

The chain couples TRBV7-8 to TRBJ2-2; D may correspond to TRBD1 or TRBD2 (5 bases each). Per the germline V gene, CDR1 is SGHVS and CDR2 is FQNEAQ. The V end was cut by 4 bases, the J end by 0 bases, with 18 bases between. This CDR3 region has 18 residues. The CDR3 protein is CASSSRENWQSNTGELFF. CDR3 DNA sequence: TGTGCCAGCAGCTCCAGGGAGAACTGGCAGTCGAACACCGGGGAGCTGTTTTTT.

Only a few counts were recorded for this clonotype. The chain joins TRBV29-1 to TRBJ2-1; D is ambiguous. In germline, CDR1 is SQVTM, CDR2 ANQGSEA. V lost 6 bases to trimming and J lost 4 bases, with 16 bases between them. This CDR3 region has 14 residues. CDR3: CSVVQLAIYNEQFF. The CDR3 region has the DNA TGCAGCGTCGTACAGTTGGCAATTTACAATGAGCAGTTCTTC.

This clonotype came up a few times. The chain recombines TRBV5-1 with TRBJ2-6; D might be TRBD2 (6 bases). Germline V gene sequence: CDR1 SGHRS, CDR2 YFSETQ. The CDR3 has 15 amino acids. Trimming pared 7 bases from V and 4 bases from J, leaving 15 bases between. CDR3 in DNA: TGCGCCAGCTCCGAGGGAGGACAAGGGGCCAACGTCCTGACTTTC. This codes for CASSEGGQGANVLTF.